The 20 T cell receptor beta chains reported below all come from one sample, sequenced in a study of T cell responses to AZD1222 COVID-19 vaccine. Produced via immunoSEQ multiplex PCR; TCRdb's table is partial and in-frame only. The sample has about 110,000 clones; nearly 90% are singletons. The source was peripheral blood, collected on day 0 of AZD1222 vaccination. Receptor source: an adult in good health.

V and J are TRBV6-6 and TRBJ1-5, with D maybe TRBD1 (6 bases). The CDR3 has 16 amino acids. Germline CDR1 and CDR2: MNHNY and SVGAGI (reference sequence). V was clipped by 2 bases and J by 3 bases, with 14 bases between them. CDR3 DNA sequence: TGTGCCAGCAGTTACGGGCAGGGGTTAGCCAATCAGCCCCAGCATTTT. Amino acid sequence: CASSYGQGLANQPQHF.

The CDR3 spells CASTIRGLGNTIYF. In DNA, the CDR3 is TGTGCCAGTACCATCAGGGGACTTGGAAACACCATATATTTT. The gene calls are TRBV19 and TRBJ1-3; maybe TRBD1 (6 bases). CDR3 length: 14 residues. V was clipped by 7 bases and J by 3 bases, with 13 bases between them. Germline CDR1 reads LNHDA; CDR2 reads SQIVND (reference sequence). Using reference TRBV19 and TRBJ1-3 for the parts outside the CDR3, the full variable domain is DGGITQSPKYLFRKEGQNVTLSCEQNLNHDAMYWYRQDPGQGLRLIYYSQIVNDFQKGDIAEGYSVSREKKESFPLTVTSAQKNPTAFYLCASTIRGLGNTIYFGEGSWLTVV.

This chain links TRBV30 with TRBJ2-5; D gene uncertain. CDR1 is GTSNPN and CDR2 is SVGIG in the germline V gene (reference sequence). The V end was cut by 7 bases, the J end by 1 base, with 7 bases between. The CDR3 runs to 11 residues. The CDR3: CASSGQETQYF. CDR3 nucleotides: TGTGCCTCCTCGGGCCAAGAGACCCAGTACTTC.

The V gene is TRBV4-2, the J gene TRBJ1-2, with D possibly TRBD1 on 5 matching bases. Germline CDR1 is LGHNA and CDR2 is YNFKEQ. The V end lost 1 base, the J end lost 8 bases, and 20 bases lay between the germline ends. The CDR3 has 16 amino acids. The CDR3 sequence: CASSQGDDEGSGGYTF. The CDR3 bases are TGTGCCAGCAGCCAAGGGGACGATGAGGGCTCCGGCGGCTACACCTTC.

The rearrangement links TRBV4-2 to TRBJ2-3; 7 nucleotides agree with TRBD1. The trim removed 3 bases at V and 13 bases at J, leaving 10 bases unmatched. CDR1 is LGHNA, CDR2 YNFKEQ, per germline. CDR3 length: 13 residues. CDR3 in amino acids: CASSQVLQGVKYF. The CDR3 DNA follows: TGTGCCAGCAGCCAGGTGCTCCAGGGGGTAAAGTATTTT.

For the CDR3, the DNA is TGTGCCAGCAGCCCGTCCGGGGGCCAGCAGCCCCAGCATTTT. Protein sequence: CASSPSGGQQPQHF. J is TRBJ1-5 and V is TRBV3-1 (or the pseudogene TRBV3-2); D is possibly TRBD1 (6 bases). The CDR3 totals 14 residues. The V gene lost 4 bases and the J gene lost 7 bases, with 14 bases spanning the gap. The germline V gene encodes CDR1 LGHDT and CDR2 YNNKEL (reference sequence).

The CDR3 DNA is TGTGCCAGCAGCAGTGTCCCCGCGGACTACGAGCAGTACGTC. Residues: CASSSVPADYEQYV. This chain joins TRBV21-1 and TRBJ2-7; the DNA was not compared with TRBD2, the D call given in the table. TRBV21-1 is a pseudogene segment. The CDR3 consists of 14 residues.

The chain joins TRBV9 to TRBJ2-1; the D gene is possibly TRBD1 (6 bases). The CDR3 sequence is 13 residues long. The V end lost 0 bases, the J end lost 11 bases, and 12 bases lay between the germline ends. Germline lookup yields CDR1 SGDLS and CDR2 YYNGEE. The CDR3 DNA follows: TGTGCCAGCAGCGTAGTAGGCAGGGGCCAGCAGTTCTTC. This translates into CASSVVGRGQQFF.

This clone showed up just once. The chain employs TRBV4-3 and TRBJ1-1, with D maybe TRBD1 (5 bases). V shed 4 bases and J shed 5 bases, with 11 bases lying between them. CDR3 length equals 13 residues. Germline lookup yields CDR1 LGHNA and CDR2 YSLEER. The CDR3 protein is CASSLGGRTEAFF. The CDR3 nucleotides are TGCGCCAGCAGCCTGGGGGGACGGACTGAAGCTTTCTTT.

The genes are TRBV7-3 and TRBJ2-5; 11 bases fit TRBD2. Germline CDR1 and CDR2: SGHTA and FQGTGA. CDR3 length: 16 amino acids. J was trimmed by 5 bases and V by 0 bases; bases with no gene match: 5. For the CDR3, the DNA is TGTGCCAGCAGCTTAACTAGCGGGAGGGCCGGTGAGACCCAGTACTTC. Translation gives CASSLTSGRAGETQYF.

The CDR3 is CASSLQTGSNQPQHF. The DNA for the CDR3 is TGTGCCAGCAGCCTTCAGACAGGGAGCAATCAGCCCCAGCATTTT. V usage is TRBV3-1 (or the pseudogene TRBV3-2) and J usage is TRBJ1-5; the match to TRBD1 covers 7 bases. Germline V gene lookup returns CDR1 LGHDT and CDR2 YNNKEL (reference sequence). Unmatched junction bases numbered 4, after V lost 4 bases and J lost 1 base. The CDR3 contains 15 residues.

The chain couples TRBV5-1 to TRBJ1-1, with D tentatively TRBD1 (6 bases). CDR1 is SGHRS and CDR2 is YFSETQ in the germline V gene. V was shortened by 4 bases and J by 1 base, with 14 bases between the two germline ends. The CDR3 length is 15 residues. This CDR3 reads CASSPDRTANTEAFF. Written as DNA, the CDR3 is TGCGCCAGCAGCCCGGACCGGACAGCGAACACTGAAGCTTTCTTT.

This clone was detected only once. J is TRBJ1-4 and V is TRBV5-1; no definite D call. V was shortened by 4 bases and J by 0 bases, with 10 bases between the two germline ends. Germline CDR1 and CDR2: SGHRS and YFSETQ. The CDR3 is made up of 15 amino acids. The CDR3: CASSQDLATNEKLFF. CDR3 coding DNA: TGCGCCAGCAGCCAAGACCTCGCAACTAATGAAAAACTGTTTTTT.

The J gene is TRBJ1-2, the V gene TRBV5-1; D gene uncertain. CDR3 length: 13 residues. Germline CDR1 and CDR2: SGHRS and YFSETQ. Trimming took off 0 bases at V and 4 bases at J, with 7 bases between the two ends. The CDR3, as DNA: TGCGCCAGCAGCTTGGACGGATTCTATGGCTACACCTTC. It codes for CASSLDGFYGYTF.

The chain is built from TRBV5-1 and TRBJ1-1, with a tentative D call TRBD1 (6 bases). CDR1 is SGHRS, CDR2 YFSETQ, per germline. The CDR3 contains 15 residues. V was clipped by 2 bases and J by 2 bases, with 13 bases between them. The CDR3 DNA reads TGCGCCAGCAGCTTACCAGGGACACCTAACACTGAAGCTTTCTTT. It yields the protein CASSLPGTPNTEAFF.

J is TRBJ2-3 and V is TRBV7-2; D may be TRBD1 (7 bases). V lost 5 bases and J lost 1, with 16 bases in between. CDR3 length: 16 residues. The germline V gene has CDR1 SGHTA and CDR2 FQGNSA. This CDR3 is CASSAIQGGGTDTQYF. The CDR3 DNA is TGTGCCAGCAGCGCTATCCAGGGGGGCGGCACAGATACGCAGTATTTT.

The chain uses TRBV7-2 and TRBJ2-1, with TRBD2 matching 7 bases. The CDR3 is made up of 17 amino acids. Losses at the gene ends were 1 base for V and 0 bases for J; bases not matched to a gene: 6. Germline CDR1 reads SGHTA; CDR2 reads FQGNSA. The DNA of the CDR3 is TGTGCCAGCAGCTTAGGAGCGGGGCCCATCTCCTACAATGAGCAGTTCTTC. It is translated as CASSLGAGPISYNEQFF.

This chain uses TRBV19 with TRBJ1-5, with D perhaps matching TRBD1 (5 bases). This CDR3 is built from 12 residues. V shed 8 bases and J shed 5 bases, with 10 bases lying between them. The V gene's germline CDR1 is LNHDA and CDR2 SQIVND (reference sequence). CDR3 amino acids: CASGEGHQPQHF. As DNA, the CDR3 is TGTGCCAGTGGGGAGGGGCATCAGCCCCAGCATTTT.

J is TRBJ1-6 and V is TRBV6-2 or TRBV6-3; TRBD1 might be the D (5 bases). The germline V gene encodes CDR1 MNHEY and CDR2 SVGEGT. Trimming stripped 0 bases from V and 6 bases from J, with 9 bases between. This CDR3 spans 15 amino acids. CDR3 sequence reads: CASSYSGGANSPLHF. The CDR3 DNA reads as TGTGCCAGCAGTTACTCCGGGGGAGCTAATTCACCCCTCCACTTT.

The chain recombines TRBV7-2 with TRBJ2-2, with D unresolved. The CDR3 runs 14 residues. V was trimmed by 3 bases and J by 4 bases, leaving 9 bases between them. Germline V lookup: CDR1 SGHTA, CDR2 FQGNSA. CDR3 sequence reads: CASSLGKSTGELFF. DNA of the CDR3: TGTGCCAGCAGCTTGGGTAAATCCACCGGGGAGCTGTTTTTT. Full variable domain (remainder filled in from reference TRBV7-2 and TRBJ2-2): GAGVSQSPSNKVTEKGKDVELRCDPISGHTALYWYRQSLGQGLEFLIYFQGNSAPDKSGLPSDRFSAERTGGSVSTLTIQRTQQEDSAVYLCASSLGKSTGELFFGEGSRLTVL.